Shown below are 10 T cell receptor beta chains from a single sample sequenced in a study of T cell changes during pregnancy in multiple sclerosis. Clones were read by immunoSEQ multiplex PCR, and TCRdb kept only the in-frame ones, dropping some. The sample contains approximately 44,000 clones, 75% to 95% of which appear only once. The sequenced sample was CD4+ T cells from peripheral blood mononuclear cells, obtained before pregnancy. These receptors came from a female donor with multiple sclerosis, enrolled in a pregnancy study.

The rearrangement uses TRBV7-9 and TRBJ2-1, with TRBD1 matching 8 bases. V lost 3 bases, J lost 2 bases, and 3 bases stayed unmatched. Germline CDR1 reads SEHNR; CDR2 reads FQNEAQ (reference sequence). This CDR3 spans 15 amino acids. The CDR3 nucleotides read TGTGCCAGCAGCTTCCCGGGACAGGCCTACAATGAGCAGTTCTTC. As protein: CASSFPGQAYNEQFF.

V is TRBV6-1 and J is TRBJ1-2; D possibly corresponds to TRBD1 (6 bases). Germline V gives CDR1 MNHNS, CDR2 SASEGT. V lost 3 bases to trimming and J lost 3 bases, with 11 bases between them. This CDR3 spans 14 amino acids. The CDR3: CASSDTDRYYGYTF. CDR3 sequence (DNA): TGTGCCAGCAGTGACACGGACAGATACTATGGCTACACCTTC.

The V and J genes are TRBV4-1 and TRBJ1-1; TRBD1 matches at 9 bases. The CDR3 runs 13 residues. V lost 4 bases and J lost 9; bases outside the gene matches: 6. Germline values: CDR1 MGHRA, CDR2 YSYEKL. Written as DNA, the CDR3 is TGCGCCAGCAGCCCCGCGGACAGGGGTAAAGCTTTCTTT. Its translation: CASSPADRGKAFF.

This chain links TRBV19 with TRBJ1-2; tentative D call: TRBD1 (5 bases). Per germline, CDR1 LNHDA and CDR2 SQIVND (reference sequence). Trimming took off 5 bases at V and 0 bases at J, with 13 bases between the two ends. This CDR3 is built from 15 residues. The CDR3 region is CASSPQGTTNYGYTF. CDR3 coding DNA: TGTGCCAGTAGTCCTCAGGGTACCACTAACTATGGCTACACCTTC. Full variable domain (rest looked up from reference TRBV19 and TRBJ1-2): DGGITQSPKYLFRKEGQNVTLSCEQNLNHDAMYWYRQDPGQGLRLIYYSQIVNDFQKGDIAEGYSVSREKKESFPLTVTSAQKNPTAFYLCASSPQGTTNYGYTFGSGTRLTVV.

The chain uses TRBV29-1 and TRBJ1-2; maybe TRBD1 (6 bases). Between the trimmed V and J ends, which lost 4 bases and 8 bases, there was a span of 14 bases. The length of the CDR3 is 12 residues. CDR1 is SQVTM and CDR2 is ANQGSEA in the germline V gene. The CDR3 nucleotides are TGCAGCGTTGGACACAGGGTGGGAGGCTACACCTTC. This sequence encodes CSVGHRVGGYTF.

This clone came up once. This chain joins TRBV14 and TRBJ2-3; TRBD2 is a possible D gene (6 bases). Germline CDR1 reads SGHDN; CDR2 reads FVKESK. Trimming pared 1 base from V and 7 bases from J, leaving 15 bases between. The CDR3 extends over 15 amino acids. The CDR3 protein is CASSQAGSGVNTQYF. The CDR3 DNA reads TGTGCCAGCAGCCAAGCTGGGTCGGGAGTGAATACGCAGTATTTT.

This clone is a singleton in its sample. The chain combines TRBV7-9 with TRBJ1-6, with 7 bases lining up with TRBD1. This CDR3 spans 15 amino acids. V shed 2 bases, J shed 4 bases, and the junction held 2 bases outside the gene matches. The germline gives CDR1 SEHNR, CDR2 FQNEAQ (reference sequence). As DNA, the CDR3 is TGTGCCAGCAGCTTACGGGACAGTTATAATTCACCCCTCCACTTT. It is translated as CASSLRDSYNSPLHF.

This rearrangement joins TRBV28 to TRBJ2-2; 9 bases are shared with TRBD1. The CDR3 extends over 16 amino acids. Unmatched junction bases numbered 6, after V lost 2 bases and J lost 5 bases. Germline assignment: CDR1 MDHEN and CDR2 SYDVKM. In nucleotides, the CDR3 is TGTGCCAGCAGTTTAACAGGACAGGGGAAAACCGGGGAGCTGTTTTTT. It translates to CASSLTGQGKTGELFF.

The chain employs TRBV2 and TRBJ1-2; no reliable D call. V shed 6 bases and J shed 4 bases, with 18 bases lying between them. The CDR3 is made up of 15 amino acids. CDR1 SNHLY and CDR2 FYNNEI come from the germline V gene. As DNA, the CDR3 is TGTGCCAGCAGCCCGGAGGGCGTTACTGGCTATGGCTACACCTTC. Translating it yields CASSPEGVTGYGYTF.

The sample holds one count of this clone. The rearrangement joins TRBV18 to TRBJ2-5; the D gene is possibly TRBD1 (5 bases). Looked up from germline, CDR1 is KGHSH and CDR2 is LQKENI. V lost 5 bases to trimming and J lost 5 bases, with 9 bases between them. This CDR3 is 12 amino acids long. CDR3 protein: CASSVKGETQYF. The CDR3, as DNA: TGTGCCAGCTCAGTAAAGGGGGAGACCCAGTACTTC.